This T cell receptor beta chain was identified during a study of T cells after yellow fever vaccination. Germline V gene sequence: CDR1 SGDLS, CDR2 YYNGEE. V was trimmed by 2 bases and J by 2 bases, leaving 12 bases between them. The CDR3 loop spans 15 amino acids. TCRdb fed the 5' RACE reads into MiXCR, producing one record per CDR3 protein. The sample includes some 300,000 distinct CDR3 sequences, roughly 8% of them seen just once. This clonotype was counted many times. The sequence derives from a man aged 18 to 29 who received the YFV17D yellow fever vaccine. The rearrangement links TRBV9 to TRBJ2-3, with a tentative D call TRBD2 (6 bases). The sample here was PBMCs, taken about 49 days after the first yellow fever vaccination. CDR3 DNA sequence: TGTGCCAGCAGCGTCCTCGGGGGATCCACAGATACGCAGTATTTT. Translating it yields CASSVLGGSTDTQYF.